A single sample is the source of the 32 T cell receptor beta chains below, sequenced in a study of blood T cells in healthy people across ages. The second PCR ran roughly 6 to 12 cycles with a sample-barcoded 5' primer and J-beta primers. TCRdb processed the 5' RACE reads anew with MiXCR; each CDR3 protein has one entry. The sample lists under 1,100,000 distinct CDR3 sequences, about 25% occurring once. These sequences were also reported in another study, on T cells of mothers and their children.

Material: blood. The source is a girl aged 2-9 years in good health.

The rearrangement joins TRBV12-3 or TRBV12-4 to TRBJ2-1; perhaps TRBD2 as D (6 bases). V was pared by 3 bases and J by 0 bases, with 12 bases between. This CDR3 is built from 16 residues. The CDR3, as DNA: TGTGCCAGCAGTTTTTCTAGCGACAGCTCCTACAATGAGCAGTTCTTC. Translating it yields CASSFSSDSSYNEQFF.

The chain has TRBV2 and TRBJ2-7, with 8 positions matching TRBD2. The CDR3 has 14 amino acids. V lost 8 bases to trimming and J lost 3 bases; unmatched junction nucleotides: 9. The V gene's germline CDR1 is SNHLY and CDR2 FYNNEI. CDR3 sequence: CASGRLGLVYEQYF. The CDR3 nucleotides are TGTGCCAGCGGCCGGTTGGGACTAGTCTACGAGCAGTACTTC.

The genes are TRBV12-3 or TRBV12-4 and TRBJ1-2, with a weak D call TRBD1 (5 bases). V was cut by 3 bases and J by 7 bases, with 15 bases left in between. The CDR3 covers 14 residues. The CDR3: CASSFSGRERGYTF. CDR3 sequence (DNA): TGTGCCAGCAGTTTTTCAGGGCGAGAGCGTGGCTACACCTTC.

This clonotype turned up a few times. This chain links TRBV6-5 with TRBJ2-5, with unresolved D. Matching the DNA end better, TRBJ2-7 makes the J call doubtful. Per germline, CDR1 MNHEY and CDR2 SVGAGI. CDR3 length: 16 residues. CDR3 sequence: CASSNGLGSSSYEQYF. The CDR3 DNA reads TGTGCCAGCAGTAACGGTCTGGGATCGAGCTCCTACGAGCAGTACTTC.

This clonotype was counted between two and nine times. V is TRBV6-2 or TRBV6-3 and J is TRBJ1-1; D remains ambiguous. Trimming took off 5 bases at V and 2 bases at J, with 9 bases between the two ends. CDR1 is MNHEY and CDR2 is SVGEGT in the germline V gene. This CDR3 spans 13 amino acids. CDR3 nucleotide sequence: TGTGCCAGCAGTCCTCGACACAACACTGAAGCTTTCTTT. Translated, it gives CASSPRHNTEAFF.

There are a few counts of this clonotype. This chain links TRBV29-1 with TRBJ1-1; a weak D match, TRBD1 (5 bases). This CDR3 is 15 amino acids long. V dropped 5 bases and J dropped 1 base, with 17 bases sitting between them. In germline, CDR1 is SQVTM, CDR2 ANQGSEA. This CDR3 reads CSVPTLGTGNTEAFF. The CDR3 nucleotides read TGCAGCGTTCCCACCCTGGGGACGGGGAACACTGAAGCTTTCTTT.

The rearrangement uses TRBV27 and TRBJ1-1; D is perhaps TRBD1 (6 bases). The CDR3 is 14 amino acids. Germline CDR1 reads MNHEY; CDR2 reads SMNVEV (reference sequence). V was clipped by 7 bases and J by 2 bases, with 14 bases between them. The CDR3 nucleotides are TGTGCCAGCAACATGGAGGGGGGAAACACTGAAGCTTTCTTT. Translating gives CASNMEGGNTEAFF.

The gene calls are TRBV11-2 and TRBJ2-7; D not certain. The J call could be wrong; TRBJ2-5 is a better fit for the DNA end. Germline values: CDR1 SGHAT, CDR2 FQNNGV. The CDR3 totals 12 residues. CDR3 protein: CASKLNMETQYF. Here the CDR3 DNA reads TGTGCCAGCAAGCTTAATATGGAGACCCAGTACTTC.

Only a few counts were recorded for this clonotype. J is TRBJ1-1 and V is TRBV20-1; D might be TRBD1 (5 bases). V lost 4 bases and J 4 bases, leaving 22 bases between the germline ends. Germline V gene sequence: CDR1 DFQATT, CDR2 SNEGSKA (reference sequence). The CDR3 spans 16 residues. The CDR3 protein is CSATRWGVEVFTEAFF. CDR3 DNA sequence: TGCAGTGCTACCCGATGGGGGGTTGAGGTGTTCACTGAAGCTTTCTTT.

This chain connects TRBV29-1 to TRBJ2-5, with 9 positions matching TRBD1. The DNA end is a closer match to TRBJ2-7, so the J assignment may be wrong. This CDR3 contains 14 residues. Germline V CDR1 and CDR2: SQVTM, ANQGSEA. The CDR3 region is CSVGQGLIIHEQYF. CDR3 DNA sequence: TGCAGCGTAGGACAGGGGCTAATTATCCACGAGCAGTACTTC.

The CDR3 DNA follows: TGTGCTAGTGGTTTGAGTTCGGGGGGAAACACCATATATTTT. It codes for CASGLSSGGNTIYF. This chain joins TRBV12-5 and TRBJ1-3; D not certain. V dropped 2 bases and J dropped 4 bases, with 9 bases sitting between them. Germline V gene data show CDR1 as LGHNT and CDR2 as FRNRAP. CDR3 length: 14 amino acids.

V gene TRBV29-1 combines with J gene TRBJ2-7, with TRBD1 matching over 8 bases. V shed 3 bases, J shed 6 bases, and the junction held 4 bases outside the gene matches. The germline V gene encodes CDR1 SQVTM and CDR2 ANQGSEA. This CDR3 has 12 residues. CDR3 sequence reads: CSVDRGQGEQYF. The CDR3 bases are TGCAGCGTTGACAGGGGGCAAGGCGAGCAGTACTTC.

There are a few counts of this clonotype. This chain uses TRBV6-5 with TRBJ1-1; no clear D gene. CDR1 is MNHEY, CDR2 SVGAGI, per germline. This CDR3 is built from 13 residues. V lost 2 bases and J 5 bases, leaving 9 bases between the germline ends. CDR3 residues: CASSYVAETEAFF. In DNA, the CDR3 is TGTGCCAGCAGTTACGTCGCGGAGACTGAAGCTTTCTTT.

In this sample, this clonotype turned up a few times. A junction boundary mismatches the germline segment, possibly from a read error. In nucleotides, the CDR3 is TGTGCCAGCAGCACTACTAGCGGGGGGGGCACAGATACGCAATATTTT. Translating it yields CASSTTSGGGTDTQYF. This chain links TRBV7-9 with TRBJ2-3; 13 bases map to TRBD2. The CDR3 covers 16 residues. Germline loops: CDR1 SEHNR, CDR2 FQNEAQ (reference sequence).

In its sample, this clonotype was seen a few times. The gene calls are TRBV20-1 and TRBJ1-2; D possibly corresponds to TRBD1 (5 bases). The CDR3 length is 14 residues. The germline V gene has CDR1 DFQATT and CDR2 SNEGSKA (reference sequence). Trimming pared 0 bases from V and 5 bases from J, leaving 13 bases between. This chain's CDR3 is CSARDGGITYGYTF. The CDR3 nucleotides read TGCAGTGCTAGAGATGGGGGGATTACTTATGGCTACACCTTC.

The chain has TRBV3-1 and TRBJ2-5; D ambiguous. The DNA end is more similar to TRBJ2-7, so the J call may be wrong. Germline V gene lookup returns CDR1 LGHDT and CDR2 YNNKEL (reference sequence). The length of the CDR3 is 14 residues. The CDR3 region is CASSQLTTGNEQYF. CDR3 DNA: TGTGCCAGCAGCCAATTGACAACGGGCAACGAGCAGTACTTC.

This clonotype occurred a few times. The chain combines TRBV6-2 or TRBV6-3 with TRBJ1-3; the D is unclear. The V gene lost 6 bases and the J gene lost 0 bases, with 9 bases spanning the gap. CDR3 length: 14 amino acids. Germline assignment: CDR1 MNHEY and CDR2 SVGEGT. The CDR3 loop is CASRGASSGNTIYF. As DNA, the CDR3 is TGTGCCAGCAGAGGAGCGAGCTCTGGAAACACCATATATTTT.

This clonotype showed up just a few times. The CDR3 sequence: CASKSSRSYEQYF. The CDR3 DNA reads TGTGCCAGCAAATCTAGCCGCTCCTACGAGCAGTACTTC. The gene calls are TRBV2 and TRBJ2-7; a possible D gene is TRBD2 (5 bases). V lost 7 bases to trimming and J lost 0 bases, with 10 bases between them. Per germline, CDR1 SNHLY and CDR2 FYNNEI. The CDR3 covers 13 residues.

This clonotype was seen only a few times. The chain has TRBV4-1 and TRBJ2-2; the D gene is possibly TRBD2 (5 bases). Trimming removed 4 bases from V and 10 bases from J, with 13 bases in between. Germline values: CDR1 MGHRA, CDR2 YSYEKL. The CDR3 totals 13 residues. CDR3 amino acids: CASSRFTREELFF. The CDR3 coding sequence is TGCGCCAGCAGCCGATTTACTAGAGAGGAGCTGTTTTTT.

This chain connects TRBV4-1 to TRBJ2-7; unclear D gene. The J call could be wrong; TRBJ2-1 is a better fit for the DNA end. CDR1 and CDR2 from the germline V gene are MGHRA and YSYEKL. The CDR3 covers 15 residues. CDR3 sequence (DNA): TGCGCCAGCAGCCAAGTCCTTGGACGTATGGGAGAGCAGTTCTTC. Its translation: CASSQVLGRMGEQFF.

The chain links TRBV11-2 to TRBJ2-1; TRBD2 aligns across 11 bases. The CDR3 loop spans 16 amino acids. V shed 0 bases and J 8 bases; nucleotides not matched to a gene: 6. The V gene's germline CDR1 is SGHAT and CDR2 FQNNGV. The CDR3 reads CASSLDPLAGGHEQFF. CDR3 in DNA: TGTGCCAGCAGCTTAGATCCCCTAGCGGGGGGCCATGAGCAGTTCTTC. The whole variable domain, filled in from reference TRBV11-2 and TRBJ2-1, reads EAGVAQSPRYKIIEKRQSVAFWCNPISGHATLYWYQQILGQGPKLLIQFQNNGVVDDSQLPKDRFSAERLKGVDSTLKIQPAKLEDSAVYLCASSLDPLAGGHEQFFGPGTRLTVL.

This clonotype was recorded a few times. The chain carries TRBV7-9 and TRBJ2-5, with TRBD1 as a possible D gene (5 bases). The V gene lost 5 bases and the J gene lost 1 base, with 11 bases spanning the gap. This CDR3 has 14 amino acids. Germline values: CDR1 SEHNR, CDR2 FQNEAQ (reference sequence). The chain's CDR3 is CASSPRQSQETQYF. The CDR3 DNA reads as TGTGCCAGCAGCCCACGACAGAGCCAAGAGACCCAGTACTTC.

This clonotype showed up just a few times. This CDR3 is CASSGVAGETQYF. The CDR3, as DNA: TGCGCCAGCAGCGGAGTAGCGGGAGAGACCCAGTACTTC. The chain combines TRBV5-1 with TRBJ2-5, with 7 bases aligning to TRBD2. This CDR3 has 13 amino acids. Per germline, CDR1 SGHRS and CDR2 YFSETQ. V lost 4 bases and J lost 4; bases outside the gene matches: 4. Using reference TRBV5-1 and TRBJ2-5 for the parts outside the CDR3, the full variable domain is KAGVTQTPRYLIKTRGQQVTLSCSPISGHRSVSWYQQTPGQGLQFLFEYFSETQRNKGNFPGRFSGRQFSNSRSEMNVSTLELGDSALYLCASSGVAGETQYFGPGTRLLVL.

Only a few counts were recorded for this clonotype. V gene TRBV20-1 combines with J gene TRBJ2-3; D is undetermined. This CDR3 has 15 amino acids. V was shortened by 1 base and J by 4 bases, with 15 bases between the two germline ends. The germline gives CDR1 DFQATT, CDR2 SNEGSKA (reference sequence). As DNA, the CDR3 is TGCAGTGCTAGAGGGGCGTCTAATCGGGCAGATACGCAGTATTTT. Encoded protein: CSARGASNRADTQYF.

The chain links TRBV25-1 to TRBJ1-1; D perhaps matches TRBD1 (5 bases). V was pared by 2 bases and J by 0 bases, with 10 bases between. CDR3 length equals 15 residues. CDR1 MGHDK and CDR2 SYGVNS come from the germline V gene. The DNA of the CDR3 is TGTGCCAGCAGTGAACGGGGGGAAATGAACACTGAAGCTTTCTTT. It yields the protein CASSERGEMNTEAFF. Filled out from reference TRBV25-1 and TRBJ1-1, the complete variable domain reads EADIYQTPRYLVIGTGKKITLECSQTMGHDKMYWYQQDPGMELHLIHYSYGVNSTEKGDLSSESTVSRIRTEHFPLTLESARPSHTSQYLCASSERGEMNTEAFFGQGTRLTVV.

The chain couples TRBV7-9 to TRBJ1-1, with D hard to call. This CDR3 spans 16 amino acids. Trimming pared 1 base from V and 4 bases from J, leaving 16 bases between. Per the germline V gene, CDR1 is SEHNR and CDR2 is FQNEAQ (reference sequence). CDR3 nucleotide sequence: TGTGCCAGCAGCTTAGTTCTCGGTCGGATGAGCACTGAAGCTTTCTTT. Translated, it gives CASSLVLGRMSTEAFF.

The chain recombines TRBV7-3 with TRBJ2-5, with D possibly being TRBD2 (6 bases). V gave up 5 bases and J gave up 2 bases, with 15 bases separating them. The CDR3 runs to 15 residues. CDR1 and CDR2 (germline): SGHTA, FQGTGA. In DNA, the CDR3 is TGTGCCAGCAGCCTCGGGACTGCGGGGCAAGAGACCCAGTACTTC. Translation gives CASSLGTAGQETQYF. The full variable domain, completed using reference TRBV7-3 and TRBJ2-5, is GAGVSQTPSNKVTEKGKYVELRCDPISGHTALYWYRQSLGQGPEFLIYFQGTGAADDSGLPNDRFFAVRPEGSVSTLKIQRTERGDSAVYLCASSLGTAGQETQYFGPGTRLLVL.

This clonotype has a handful of counts. The chain couples TRBV27 to TRBJ2-5; D gene uncertain. This CDR3 contains 13 residues. Germline-derived CDR1 and CDR2 are MNHEY and SMNVEV (reference sequence). V lost 3 bases and J 4 bases, leaving 9 bases between the germline ends. The CDR3: CASSLGSIETQYF. CDR3 nucleotide sequence: TGTGCCAGCAGTTTGGGTAGCATAGAGACCCAGTACTTC.

The CDR3 region is CATASGGPLDEQFF. The CDR3, as DNA: TGTGCCACCGCTAGCGGGGGGCCACTCGATGAGCAGTTCTTC. The chain employs TRBV28 and TRBJ2-1; 11 nucleotides line up with TRBD2. The CDR3 loop spans 14 amino acids. CDR1 MDHEN and CDR2 SYDVKM come from the germline V gene. V lost 10 bases and J lost 8; bases outside the gene matches: 10.

This clonotype occurred a few times. This chain's CDR3 is CASILSGRGEQYF. CDR3 sequence (DNA): TGTGCCAGCATTCTGAGCGGGAGGGGTGAGCAGTACTTC. The rearrangement joins TRBV12-3 or TRBV12-4 to TRBJ2-7; 10 positions match TRBD2. V trimming: 7 bases; J trimming: 7 bases; junction bases outside the gene matches: 7. This CDR3 comprises 13 residues.

CDR3 DNA sequence: TGTGCCAGCAGTTACGCAGGGTTTGAAAATGAGCAGTTCTTC. Its protein is CASSYAGFENEQFF. V gene TRBV6-6 combines with J gene TRBJ2-1; D possibly corresponds to TRBD1 (5 bases). The CDR3 contains 14 residues. Germline assignment: CDR1 MNHNY and CDR2 SVGAGI (reference sequence). Trimming removed 2 bases at V and 7 bases at J, with 12 bases between.

This clonotype was counted only a few times. The CDR3 DNA follows: TGTGCCAGCAGCCGTTCGACGATAAAGAACACTGAAGCTTTCTTT. It translates to CASSRSTIKNTEAFF. This chain connects TRBV7-9 to TRBJ1-1; D is unresolved. The CDR3 runs 15 residues. Trimming shortened V by 5 bases and J by 1 base, and 14 bases separated the two germline ends. Germline loops: CDR1 SEHNR, CDR2 FQNEAQ (reference sequence).